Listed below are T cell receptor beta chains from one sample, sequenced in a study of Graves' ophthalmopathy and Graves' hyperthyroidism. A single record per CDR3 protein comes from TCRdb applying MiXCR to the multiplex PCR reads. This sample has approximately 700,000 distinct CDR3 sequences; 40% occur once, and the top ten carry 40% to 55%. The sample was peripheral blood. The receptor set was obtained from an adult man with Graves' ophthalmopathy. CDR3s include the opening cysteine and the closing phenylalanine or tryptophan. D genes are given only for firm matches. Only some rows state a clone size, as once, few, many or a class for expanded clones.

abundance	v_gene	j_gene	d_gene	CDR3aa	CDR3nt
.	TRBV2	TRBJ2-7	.	CASSLSVGGLYEQYF	TGTGCCAGCAGCTTGTCGGTCGGGGGCCTCTACGAGCAGTACTTC
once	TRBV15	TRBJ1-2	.	CATSSRGEIYGYTF	TGTGCCACCAGCTCGAGGGGGGAGATCTATGGCTACACCTTC
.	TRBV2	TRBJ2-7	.	CASNLDQRIGHEQYF	TGTGCCAGCAACCTCGATCAGAGGATAGGGCACGAGCAGTACTTC
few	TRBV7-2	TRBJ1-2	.	CASSSVAAAQGRHNYGYTF	TGTGCCAGCAGCTCCGTTGCCGCCGCGCAGGGGAGACATAACTATGGCTACACCTTC
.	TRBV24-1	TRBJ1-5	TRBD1	CATSVRGGQGDQPQHF	TGTGCCACCAGTGTCAGAGGGGGCCAGGGTGATCAGCCCCAGCATTTT
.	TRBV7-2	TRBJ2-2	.	CASSQSRGAGELFF	TGCGCCAGCAGCCAAAGTCGGGGCGCCGGGGAGCTGTTTTTT
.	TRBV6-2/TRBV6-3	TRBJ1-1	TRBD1	CASQGANGTEAFF	TGTGCCAGCCAGGGGGCTAATGGCACTGAAGCTTTCTTT
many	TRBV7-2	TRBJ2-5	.	CASHQSSETQYF	TGTGCCAGCCACCAATCTTCAGAGACCCAGTACTTC
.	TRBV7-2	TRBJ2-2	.	CASSPRQAIGAGELLF	TGTGCCAGCAGCCCGCGACAGGCTATCGGCGCCGGGGAGCTGCTTTTT
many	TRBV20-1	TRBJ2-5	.	CSAPSGRKETQYF	TGCAGTGCTCCCTCGGGACGCAAAGAGACCCAGTACTTC
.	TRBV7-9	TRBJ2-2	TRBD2	CASSQEWSGGTGELFF	TGTGCCAGCAGCCAAGAATGGAGCGGGGGGACCGGGGAGCTGTTTTTT
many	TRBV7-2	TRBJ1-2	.	CASSLNLQYGYTF	TGTGCCAGCAGCTTAAATTTGCAGTATGGCTACACCTTC
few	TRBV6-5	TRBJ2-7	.	CASSEYSSYEQYF	TGTGCCAGCAGTGAATACAGCTCCTACGAGCAGTACTTC
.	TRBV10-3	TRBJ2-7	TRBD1	CASSPQGMGEQYF	TGTGCCAGCTCACCACAGGGGATGGGCGAGCAGTACTTC
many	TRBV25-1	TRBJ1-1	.	CASSKVGLLNTEAFF	TGTGCCAGCAGTAAGGTGGGGCTTTTGAACACTGAAGCTTTCTTT
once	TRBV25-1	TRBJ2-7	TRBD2	CASSGSGGASYEQYF	TGTGCCAGCAGTGGGAGCGGGGGGGCATCTTACGAGCAGTACTTC
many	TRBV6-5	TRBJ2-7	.	CASSYSGQPTEQYF	TGTGCCAGCAGTTACTCGGGGCAGCCTACGGAGCAGTACTTC
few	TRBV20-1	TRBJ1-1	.	CSASNRANTEAFF	TGCAGTGCTAGCAACAGGGCCAACACTGAAGCTTTCTTT
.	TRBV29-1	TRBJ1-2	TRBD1	CSGDPGTGKGYTF	TGCAGCGGTGACCCCGGGACAGGGAAAGGCTACACCTTC
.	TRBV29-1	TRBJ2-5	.	CSVDRVGTALETQYF	TGCAGCGTTGACAGGGTTGGCACCGCTTTGGAGACCCAGTACTTC
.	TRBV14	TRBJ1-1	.	CASNRGWNTEAFF	TGTGCCAGCAACCGGGGGTGGAACACTGAAGCTTTCTTT
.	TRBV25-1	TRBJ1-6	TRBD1	CASSQGRGQNSPLHF	TGTGCCAGCAGCCAAGGCAGGGGGCAAAATTCACCCCTCCACTTT
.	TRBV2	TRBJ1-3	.	CASSEALGTAGNTICF	TGTGCCAGCAGTGAAGCGCTTGGGACCGCTGGAAACACCATATGTTTT
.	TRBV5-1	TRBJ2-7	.	CANSYLGGEQYF	TGTGCCAACAGCTACCTCGGGGGCGAGCAGTACTTC
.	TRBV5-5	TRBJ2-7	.	CASSLGSNYEQYF	TGTGCCAGCAGCTTGGGGTCAAACTACGAGCAGTACTTC
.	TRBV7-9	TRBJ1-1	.	CASSLGLTGRGKTEAFF	TGTGCCAGCAGCTTAGGGTTGACGGGGCGGGGGAAGACTGAAGCTTTCTTT
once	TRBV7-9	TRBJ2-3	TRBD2	CASSLLAVSTDTQYF	TGTGCCAGCAGCTTACTAGCGGTGAGCACAGATACGCAGTATTTT
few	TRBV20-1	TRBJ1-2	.	CRPGYGYTF	TGCAGGCCGGGGTACGGCTACACCTTC
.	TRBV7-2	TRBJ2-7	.	CASSSYMDEQYF	TGTGCCAGCAGCTCTTACATGGACGAGCAGTACTTC
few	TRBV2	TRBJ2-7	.	CASSERPGAYEQYF	TGTGCCAGCAGTGAACGGCCAGGGGCCTACGAGCAGTACTTC
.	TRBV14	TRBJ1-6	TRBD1	CASSSNRGYGNSPLHF	TGTGCCAGCAGTTCGAACAGGGGTTATGGGAATTCACCCCTCCACTTT
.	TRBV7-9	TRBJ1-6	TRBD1	CASSQDAGQGNSPLHF	TGCGCCAGCAGCCAAGATGCCGGACAGGGGAATTCACCCCTCCACTTT
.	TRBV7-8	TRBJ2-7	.	CASRTGAGVGEQYF	TGTGCCAGCAGAACCGGGGCAGGGGTGGGCGAGCAGTACTTC
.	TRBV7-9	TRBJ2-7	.	CASSSRGVVYEQYF	TGTGCCAGCAGTTCCCGGGGAGTTGTTTACGAGCAGTACTTC
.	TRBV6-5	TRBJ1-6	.	CASSSSGSSYNSPLHF	TGTGCCAGCAGCTCCTCAGGGAGCTCCTATAATTCACCCCTCCACTTT
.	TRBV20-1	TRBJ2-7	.	CSATRQGGYEQYF	TGCAGTGCTACCAGACAGGGAGGCTACGAGCAGTACTTC
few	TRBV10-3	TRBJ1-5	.	CASSEVNQPQHF	TGTGCCAGCAGTGAGGTTAATCAGCCCCAGCATTTT
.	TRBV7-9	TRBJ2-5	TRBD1	CASSLGGTGPQYF	TGTGCCAGCAGCTTAGGCGGGACAGGGCCCCAGTACTTC
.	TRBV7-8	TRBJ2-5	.	CASSFPGGRGEETQYF	TGTGCCAGCAGCTTTCCTGGGGGCAGGGGAGAAGAGACCCAGTACTTC
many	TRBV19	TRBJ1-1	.	CASSMIGFAEAFF	TGTGCCAGTAGTATGATTGGTTTCGCTGAAGCTTTCTTT
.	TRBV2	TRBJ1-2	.	CASRGLDYGYTF	TGTGCCAGCAGGGGCCTGGACTATGGCTACACCTTC
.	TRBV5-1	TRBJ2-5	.	CASSETAVGTQYF	TGCGCCAGCAGCGAGACCGCGGTAGGGACCCAGTACTTC
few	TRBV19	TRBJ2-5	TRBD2	CASSIAGGGNVQETQYF	TGTGCCAGTAGTATAGCGGGGGGGGGTAACGTACAAGAGACCCAGTACTTC
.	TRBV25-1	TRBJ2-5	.	CASSEFASLEGRDGQTQYF	TGTGCCAGCAGTGAATTCGCCTCCCTGGAGGGCAGGGACGGTCAGACCCAGTACTTC
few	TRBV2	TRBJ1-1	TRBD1	CASSTTDRGEAFF	TGTGCCAGCAGTACGACGGACAGGGGTGAGGCTTTCTTT
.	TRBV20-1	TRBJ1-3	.	CSARDVSSGNTIYF	TGCAGTGCTAGAGATGTAAGCTCTGGAAACACCATATATTTT
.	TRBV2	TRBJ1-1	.	CASSFIGMGTEAFF	TGTGCCAGCAGTTTCATCGGTATGGGGACTGAAGCTTTCTTT
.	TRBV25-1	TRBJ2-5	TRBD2	CASSQPSGRAGETQYF	TGTGCCAGCAGTCAACCTAGCGGGAGGGCCGGAGAGACCCAGTACTTC